This T cell receptor beta chain was obtained from a study of PD-L1 blockade in urothelial cancer. As for the study in general: Starting around 2014, patients were given atezolizumab (1,200 mg intravenously every 3 weeks). Each blood sample yielded a median of around 130,000 T cells. At 3 weeks after treatment start (second dose) and again at 6 weeks, blood was analyzed.

Repertoires were generated with immunoSEQ multiplex PCR, while TCRdb's copy carries only in-frame clones and drops some. Altogether tens of thousands of clones are present, 75% to 85% being singletons, with the ten largest covering roughly 1.5%. Specified time point: pretreatment peripheral blood. Germline CDR1 is SEHNR and CDR2 is FQNEAQ (reference sequence). Unmatched junction bases numbered 3, after V lost 5 bases and J lost 6 bases. The CDR3 is 12 residues long. This rearrangement joins TRBV7-9 to TRBJ1-2; 7 bases fit TRBD1. The sample here was PBMCs, taken around atezolizumab (anti-PD-L1) treatment. The sequence derives from a man between 65 and 85 years old with urothelial cancer. CDR3 region: CASSQTGDGYTF. The CDR3 DNA sequence: TGTGCCAGCAGCCAAACAGGGGATGGCTACACCTTC. Combining the CDR3 with reference TRBV7-9 and TRBJ1-2 gives the whole variable domain DTGVSQNPRHKITKRGQNVTFRCDPISEHNRLYWYRQTLGQGPEFLTYFQNEAQLEKSRLLSDRFSAERPKGSFSTLEIQRTEQGDSAMYLCASSQTGDGYTFGSGTRLTVV.